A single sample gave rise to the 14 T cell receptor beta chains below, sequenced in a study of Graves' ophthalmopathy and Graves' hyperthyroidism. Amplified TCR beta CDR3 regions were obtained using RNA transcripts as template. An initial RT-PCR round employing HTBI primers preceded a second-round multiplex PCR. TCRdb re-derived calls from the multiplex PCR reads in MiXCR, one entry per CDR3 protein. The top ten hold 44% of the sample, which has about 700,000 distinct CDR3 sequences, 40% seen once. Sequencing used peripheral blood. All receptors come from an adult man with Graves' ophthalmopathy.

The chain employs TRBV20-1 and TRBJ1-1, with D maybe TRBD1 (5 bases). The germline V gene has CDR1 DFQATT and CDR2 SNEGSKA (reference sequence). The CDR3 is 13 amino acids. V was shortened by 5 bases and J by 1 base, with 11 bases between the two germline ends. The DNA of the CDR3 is TGCAGTGCTCAGGGATCCGAGAACACTGAAGCTTTCTTT. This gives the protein CSAQGSENTEAFF.

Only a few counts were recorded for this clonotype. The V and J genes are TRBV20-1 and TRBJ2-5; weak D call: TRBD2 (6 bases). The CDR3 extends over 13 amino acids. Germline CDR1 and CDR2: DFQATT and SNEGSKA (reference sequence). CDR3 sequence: CSYGRGGQETQYF. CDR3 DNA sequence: TGCAGCTATGGGCGTGGGGGGCAAGAGACCCAGTACTTC.

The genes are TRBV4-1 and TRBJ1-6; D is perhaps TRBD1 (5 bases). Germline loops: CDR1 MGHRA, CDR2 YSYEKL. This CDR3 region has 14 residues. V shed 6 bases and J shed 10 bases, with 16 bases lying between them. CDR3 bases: TGCGCCAGCAGGGCCCCGGCAGGGCGCTCACCCCTCCACTTT. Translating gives CASRAPAGRSPLHF.

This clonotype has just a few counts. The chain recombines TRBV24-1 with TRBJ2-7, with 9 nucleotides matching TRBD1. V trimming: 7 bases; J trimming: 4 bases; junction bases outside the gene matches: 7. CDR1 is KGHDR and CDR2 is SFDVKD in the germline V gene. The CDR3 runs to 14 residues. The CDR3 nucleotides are TGTGCCACCAGCTCAACGACAGGGGGTTACGAGCAGTACTTC. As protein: CATSSTTGGYEQYF.

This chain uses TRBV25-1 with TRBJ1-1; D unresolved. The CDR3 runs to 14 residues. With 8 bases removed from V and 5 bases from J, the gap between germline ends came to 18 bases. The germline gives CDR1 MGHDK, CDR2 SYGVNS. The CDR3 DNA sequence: TGTGCCAGCCGAGAGACGGGGTGGGCAACTGAAGCTTTCTTT. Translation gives CASRETGWATEAFF. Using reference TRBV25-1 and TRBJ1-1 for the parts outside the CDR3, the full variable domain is EADIYQTPRYLVIGTGKKITLECSQTMGHDKMYWYQQDPGMELHLIHYSYGVNSTEKGDLSSESTVSRIRTEHFPLTLESARPSHTSQYLCASRETGWATEAFFGQGTRLTVV.

CDR3 residues: CASSQGRQGARNYGYTF. In DNA, the CDR3 is TGTGCCAGCAGCCAAGGGCGACAGGGGGCGCGTAACTATGGCTACACCTTC. The chain has TRBV25-1 and TRBJ1-2; 10 bases match TRBD1. This CDR3 spans 17 amino acids. The V gene's germline CDR1 is MGHDK and CDR2 SYGVNS. V lost 6 bases to trimming and J lost 1 base; unmatched junction nucleotides: 11.

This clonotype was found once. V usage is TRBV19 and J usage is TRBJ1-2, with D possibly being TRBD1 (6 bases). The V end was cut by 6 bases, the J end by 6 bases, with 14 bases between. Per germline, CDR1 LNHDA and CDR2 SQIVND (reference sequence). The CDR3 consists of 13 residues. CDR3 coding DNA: TGTGCCAGTAGGGTACAGGGACACAATGGCTACACCTTC. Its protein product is CASRVQGHNGYTF.

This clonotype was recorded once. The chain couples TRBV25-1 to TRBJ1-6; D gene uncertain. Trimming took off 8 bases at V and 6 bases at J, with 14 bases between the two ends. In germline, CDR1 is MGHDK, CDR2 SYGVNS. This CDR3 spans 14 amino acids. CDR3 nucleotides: TGTGCCAGCCAAGATCCGGGCTCTAATTCACCCCTCCACTTT. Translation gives CASQDPGSNSPLHF.

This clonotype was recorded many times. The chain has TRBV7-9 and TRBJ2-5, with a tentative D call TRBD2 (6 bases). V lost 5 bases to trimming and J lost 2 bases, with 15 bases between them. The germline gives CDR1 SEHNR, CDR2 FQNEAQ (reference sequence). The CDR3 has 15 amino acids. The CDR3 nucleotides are TGTGCCAGCAGCATGGGGGGATTCGGGCAAGAGACCCAGTACTTC. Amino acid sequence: CASSMGGFGQETQYF.

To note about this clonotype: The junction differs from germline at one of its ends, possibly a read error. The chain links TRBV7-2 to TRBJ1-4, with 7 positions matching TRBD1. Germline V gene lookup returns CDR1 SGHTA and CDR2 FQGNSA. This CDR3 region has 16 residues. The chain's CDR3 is CASSQDGTDLNEKLFF. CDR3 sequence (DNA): TGCGCCAGCAGCCAAGATGGGACAGACCTTAATGAAAAACTGTTTTTT.

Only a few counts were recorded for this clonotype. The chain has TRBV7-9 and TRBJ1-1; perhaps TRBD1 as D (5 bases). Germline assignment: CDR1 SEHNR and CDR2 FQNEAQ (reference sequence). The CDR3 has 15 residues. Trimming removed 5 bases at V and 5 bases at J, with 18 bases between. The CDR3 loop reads CASSQEGMRRTEAFF. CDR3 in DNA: TGTGCCAGCAGCCAAGAGGGGATGAGAAGAACTGAAGCTTTCTTT. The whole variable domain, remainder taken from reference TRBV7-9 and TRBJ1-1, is DTGVSQNPRHKITKRGQNVTFRCDPISEHNRLYWYRQTLGQGPEFLTYFQNEAQLEKSRLLSDRFSAERPKGSFSTLEIQRTEQGDSAMYLCASSQEGMRRTEAFFGQGTRLTVV.

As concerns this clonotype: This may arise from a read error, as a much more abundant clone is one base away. CDR3 in DNA: TGTACCAGCAGTTCGAAGACTTACGAGCAGTACTTC. Its translation: CTSSSKTYEQYF. V is TRBV2 and J is TRBJ2-7, with D uncertain. CDR1 and CDR2 from the germline V gene are SNHLY and FYNNEI. The CDR3 loop spans 12 amino acids.

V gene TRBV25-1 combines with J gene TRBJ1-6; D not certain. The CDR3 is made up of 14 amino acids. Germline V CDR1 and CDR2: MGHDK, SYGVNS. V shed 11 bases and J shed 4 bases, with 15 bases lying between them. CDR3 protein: CAWSEGRYNSPLHF. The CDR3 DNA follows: TGTGCCTGGAGTGAGGGAAGATATAATTCACCCCTCCACTTT.

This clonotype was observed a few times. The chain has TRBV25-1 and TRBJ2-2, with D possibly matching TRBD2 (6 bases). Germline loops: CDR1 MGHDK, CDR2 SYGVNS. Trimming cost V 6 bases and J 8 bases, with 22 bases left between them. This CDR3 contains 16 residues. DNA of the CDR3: TGTGCCAGCAGCTCGCCGGGGACTCGGAGGTTTGGGGAGCTGTTTTTT. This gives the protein CASSSPGTRRFGELFF.